This TCR beta chain derives from a study of blood T cells in healthy people across ages. CDR3 length equals 15 residues. V lost 6 bases, J lost 9 bases, and 12 bases stayed unmatched. This clonotype was counted between two and nine times. A second PCR, run for roughly 6 to 11 cycles, used a sample-barcoded 5' primer plus a J-beta primer mix. Using its own MiXCR run on the 5' RACE reads, TCRdb lists one record per CDR3 protein. The sample includes approximately 800,000 distinct CDR3 sequences, around 25% seen only once; the top ten take 3.7%. These data were likewise used in another study, on T cells of mothers and their children.

Specimen: blood. The sequence was obtained from a boy under 18 in good health. The chain employs TRBV12-3 or TRBV12-4 and TRBJ2-1; 9 nucleotides agree with TRBD2. This CDR3 reads CASRKAAGGQFEQFF. The CDR3, as DNA: TGTGCCAGCAGAAAGGCCGCGGGGGGGCAGTTTGAGCAGTTCTTC.